This T cell receptor (beta chain) was profiled in a study of graft-versus-host responses after intestinal transplantation (dated by TCRdb to about 2021). In the study overall: The transplants that recipients received were multivisceral, liver-intestinal, or isolated intestinal. To identify alloreactive clones, pre-transplant mixed lymphocyte reaction products were sequenced and compared with unstimulated pre-transplant donor and recipient T cells. The cohort enrolled 24 intestinal transplant recipients, one of whom was a retransplant, and 3 patients without pretransplant specimens were excluded. Every recipient was given anti-thymocyte globulin induction, followed by 2 to 4 years of maintenance tacrolimus and steroids. After intestinal transplantation, graft-versus-host and host-versus-graft alloreactive T cell clones were followed in the graft, circulation and bone marrow using bulk TCR-beta CDR3 sequencing. Samples from a few later patients were sequenced in-house on an Illumina MiSeq with MiXCR processing rather than by the commercial service. A peak of at least 4% donor T cells among recipient peripheral blood mononuclear cells was the definition used for donor T cell macrochimerism. What the work shows at the level of the full study, not this receptor alone: Early after transplant, declines in HvG clones were associated with peak levels of circulating GvH clones. High GvH to HvG T cell clonal ratios were observed in the allografts of patients with donor T cell macrochimerism. The relatively low number and heterogeneity of intestinal transplant patients limited the conclusions. GvH clones were found in recipient bone marrow, and some of the GvH clones appeared earlier in ileal mucosa or blood, which is consistent with an intestinal mucosal origin.

As concerns this clone: What antigen it recognizes has not been identified. No clone much larger than this one lies a single base away; base qualities are absent.

The library was produced with the immunoSEQ multiplex PCR assay. For most patients, genomic DNA was isolated with the Qiagen DNeasy Blood and Tissue Kit and sent frozen to Adaptive Biotechnologies for TCR sequencing. For most patients, high-throughput TCR-beta CDR3 sequencing of genomic DNA was performed by Adaptive Biotechnologies. On the study's bioinformatics: Adaptive's ImmunoSEQ software was the source of the TCR sequencing data for 18 patients, while a few other patients were processed with MiXCR and VDJtools. CD4 versus CD8 sorting errors were corrected by removing sequences found in both subsets at a frequency ratio below 5:1. CDR3 nucleotide sequences shared between donor and recipient were removed because their origin could not be assigned. At least 2-fold expansion over unstimulated cells and a minimum CFSE-low frequency of 0.002% (template counts) or 0.001% (read counts) were required for clones to be classified as alloreactive. A clone was considered mappable if detected in the sequenced pre-transplant spleen, lymph node, or MLR CFSE-low populations of the donor or recipient. Cumulative frequency of alloreactive clones was calculated as a percentage of all sequences weighted by copy number. TCRdb holds this immuneACCESS table with in-frame rearrangements only. Some clones are missing; in checked studies, unresolved V genes explain under half, and the rest has no known cause. The DNA gave D and trimming, while V, J and clone size come from that table. For this sample there are 85,000 to 100,000 clones; about 93% appear just once. Jointly, the top ten make up roughly 2% of the sample.

Taken from cysteine to phenylalanine, the CDR3 has 15 residues. The kept DNA is CDR3 alone, 45 bases in frame from the first base. The germline V gene gives CDR1 as MNHNS and CDR2 as SASEGT. The germline V and J ends show losses of 5 bases and 0 bases respectively, and no gene match explains 6 bases of the junction. In light of the paper, this sample's time point label describes: cells obtained before transplantation from donor or recipient. CD3+CD4+ and CD3+CD8+ populations were FACS-sorted from unstimulated pre-transplant donor and recipient cells taken from spleen or lymph nodes. The sample in question was unstimulated CD8+ T cells sorted from spleen or lymph node cells, obtained before intestinal transplant. The sequence came from a human donor who received an intestinal transplant. The chain employs TRBV6-1 and TRBJ1-1; 7 bases in the junction line up with TRBD1. The CDR3: CASSLRDSMNTEAFF. The DNA sequence is given as TGTGCCAGCAGTCTGAGGGACAGCATGAACACTGAAGCTTTCTTT.